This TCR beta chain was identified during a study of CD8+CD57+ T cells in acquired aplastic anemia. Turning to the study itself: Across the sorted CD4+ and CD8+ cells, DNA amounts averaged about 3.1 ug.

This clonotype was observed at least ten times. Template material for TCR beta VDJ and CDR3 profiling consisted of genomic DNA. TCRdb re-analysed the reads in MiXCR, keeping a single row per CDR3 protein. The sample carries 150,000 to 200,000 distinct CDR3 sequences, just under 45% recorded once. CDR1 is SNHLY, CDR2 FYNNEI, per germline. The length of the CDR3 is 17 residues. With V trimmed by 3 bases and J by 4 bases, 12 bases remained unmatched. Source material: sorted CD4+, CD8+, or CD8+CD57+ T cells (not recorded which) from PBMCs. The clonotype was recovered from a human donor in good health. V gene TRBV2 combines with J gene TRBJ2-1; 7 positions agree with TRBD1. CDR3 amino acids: CASSDLFRQGGYNEQFF. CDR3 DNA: TGTGCCAGCAGTGATTTGTTTAGACAGGGTGGTTACAATGAGCAGTTCTTC.